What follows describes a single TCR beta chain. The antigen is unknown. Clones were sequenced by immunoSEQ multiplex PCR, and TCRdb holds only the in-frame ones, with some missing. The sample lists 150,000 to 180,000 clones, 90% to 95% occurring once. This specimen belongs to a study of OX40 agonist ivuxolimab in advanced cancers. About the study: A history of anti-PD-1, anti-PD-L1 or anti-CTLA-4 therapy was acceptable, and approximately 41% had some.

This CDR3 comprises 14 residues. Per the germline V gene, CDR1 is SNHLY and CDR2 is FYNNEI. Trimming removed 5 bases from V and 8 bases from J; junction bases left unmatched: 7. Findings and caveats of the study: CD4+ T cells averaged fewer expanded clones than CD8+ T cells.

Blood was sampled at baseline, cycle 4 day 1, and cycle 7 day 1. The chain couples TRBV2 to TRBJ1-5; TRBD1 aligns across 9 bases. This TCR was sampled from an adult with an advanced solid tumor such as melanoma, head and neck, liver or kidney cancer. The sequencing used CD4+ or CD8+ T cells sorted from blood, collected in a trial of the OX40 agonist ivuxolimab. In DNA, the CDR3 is TGTGCCAGCAGTATACAGGGGGCCGGGGAGCCCCAGCATTTT. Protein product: CASSIQGAGEPQHF.